This T cell receptor (beta chain) was profiled in a study of blood T cell repertoires in COVID-19. The CDR3 totals 14 residues. Germline lookup yields CDR1 SGHDT and CDR2 YYEEEE. V dropped 0 bases and J dropped 10 bases, with 15 bases sitting between them. How the authors handled the data: Nucleated cell counts were estimated from reference gene primer amplification. TCRdb's table, derived via immunoSEQ multiplex PCR, lists solely in-frame clones and lacks some. V, J and clone size derive from that table, while D and trimming were established from the DNA sequence. The repertoire holds about 87,000 clones, roughly 84% seen once, with roughly 3% in the top ten.

This receptor was identified in a woman of 80 years or more with COVID-19, enrolled during active disease. Sequenced material: peripheral blood. The chain couples TRBV5-6 to TRBJ2-3; D might be TRBD2 (6 bases). CDR3 in amino acids: CASSLGGAPTPQYF. CDR3 coding DNA: TGTGCCAGCAGCTTGGGCGGGGCCCCCACACCGCAGTATTTT.